The 27 T cell receptor beta chains listed next were all sequenced from one sample in a study of T cells in Graves' hyperthyroidism and ophthalmopathy. TCR beta CDR3 region amplification was performed from RNA transcripts. The TCR CDR3 first-round RT-PCR relied on the HTBI primer set. TCRdb fed the multiplex PCR reads into MiXCR, producing one record per CDR3 protein. The table has roughly 500,000 distinct CDR3 sequences, 22% seen once; the top ten hold approximately 54%. The material sequenced was blood. Receptor source: a woman between 70 and 85 years old with Graves' ophthalmopathy.

This clonotype has just one count. A much larger clone is a single base away; this may be a read error. J is TRBJ2-7 and V is TRBV6-2 or TRBV6-3, with D perhaps matching TRBD1 (8 bases). Germline V CDR1 and CDR2: MNHEY, SVGEGT. The CDR3 is 16 amino acids. V was shortened by 6 bases and J by 4 bases, with 22 bases between the two germline ends. The CDR3 bases are TGTGCCAGCAGGGGACTAAGCGGACAGGGCAGGTACGAGCAGTACTTC. Its protein product is CASRGLSGQGRYEQYF.

A few counts support this clonotype. This chain uses TRBV20-1 with TRBJ2-3; D uncertain. Trimming removed 3 bases from V and 5 bases from J, with 12 bases in between. CDR1 and CDR2 (germline): DFQATT, SNEGSKA (reference sequence). The CDR3 contains 13 residues. In nucleotides, the CDR3 is TGCAGTGCTAGGGGCAAGTTTAGAGATACGCAGTATTTT. Its translation: CSARGKFRDTQYF.

This clonotype was counted between two and nine times. This chain uses TRBV7-2 with TRBJ2-2, with 11 bases fitting TRBD1. The CDR3 consists of 15 residues. V was pared by 7 bases and J by 4 bases, with 5 bases of the junction left unmatched. In germline, CDR1 is SGHTA, CDR2 FQGNSA. The DNA for the CDR3 is TGTGCCAGCAATCGGGACAGGGGGATCACCGGGGAGCTGTTTTTT. Translating it yields CASNRDRGITGELFF.

This clonotype came up a few times. V usage is TRBV3-1 and J usage is TRBJ2-7, with D perhaps TRBD1 or TRBD2 (5 bases each). The CDR3 length is 15 residues. Germline CDR1 LGHDT, CDR2 YNNKEL (reference sequence). Trimming shortened V by 1 base and J by 2 bases, and 12 bases separated the two germline ends. CDR3 nucleotide sequence: TGTGCCAGCAGCCAAGGGGACGAGGGCCCCTACGAGCAGTACTTC. It yields the protein CASSQGDEGPYEQYF.

The rearrangement joins TRBV5-1 to TRBJ2-5, with 12 positions matching TRBD1. The germline V gene encodes CDR1 SGHRS and CDR2 YFSETQ. This CDR3 is built from 15 residues. The ends lost 4 bases at V and 5 bases at J; junction bases unmatched: 6. The CDR3 loop reads CASSTGTGGWETQYF. The CDR3 coding sequence is TGCGCCAGCAGCACCGGGACAGGGGGCTGGGAGACCCAGTACTTC.

The chain's CDR3 is CASSQGIGGFGTEAFF. The DNA for the CDR3 is TGCGCCAGCAGCCAGGGAATAGGGGGCTTTGGCACTGAAGCTTTCTTT. The rearrangement uses TRBV4-1 and TRBJ1-1; 7 positions agree with TRBD1. This CDR3 region has 16 residues. The ends lost 3 bases at V and 4 bases at J; junction bases unmatched: 11. Germline V CDR1 and CDR2: MGHRA, YSYEKL.

This sequence joins TRBV11-2 and TRBJ1-1; no firm D call. Germline CDR1 and CDR2: SGHAT and FQNNGV. The V end lost 1 base, the J end lost 10 bases, and 13 bases lay between the germline ends. The CDR3 is 13 residues long. CDR3 in DNA: TGTGCCAGCAGCTTAGGTGAAGCCGAGAGAGCTTTCTTT. This translates into CASSLGEAERAFF.

This clonotype came up a few times. V is TRBV20-1 and J is TRBJ1-5; a weak D match, TRBD1 (6 bases). Germline V gene data show CDR1 as DFQATT and CDR2 as SNEGSKA (reference sequence). The CDR3 is 16 amino acids. V lost 4 bases to trimming and J lost 0 bases, with 16 bases between them. The CDR3 loop is CSATNPQGYSNQPQHF. DNA of the CDR3: TGCAGTGCTACGAACCCACAGGGTTATAGCAATCAGCCCCAGCATTTT.

The chain is built from TRBV12-3 or TRBV12-4 and TRBJ1-3, with D uncertain. Between the trimmed V and J ends, which lost 6 bases and 0 bases, there was a span of 12 bases. The CDR3 extends over 15 amino acids. The DNA of the CDR3 is TGTGCCAGCAGGCACGTAGGAGGCTCTGGAAACACCATATATTTT. As protein: CASRHVGGSGNTIYF.

CDR3 sequence: CASSLFRSSSYNEQFF. DNA of the CDR3: TGTGCCAGCAGCTTATTCCGGTCGAGCTCCTACAATGAGCAGTTCTTC. The chain carries TRBV11-2 and TRBJ2-1; no firm D call. The CDR3 runs to 16 residues. V was cut by 2 bases and J by 0 bases, with 11 bases left in between. Germline loops: CDR1 SGHAT, CDR2 FQNNGV.

This clonotype turned up a few times. The genes are TRBV15 and TRBJ1-6; D possibly corresponds to TRBD1 (6 bases). CDR3 length: 17 residues. Germline V lookup: CDR1 LNHNV, CDR2 YYDKDF (reference sequence). The germline V and J ends were trimmed by 0 bases and 7 bases, with 16 bases remaining between them. CDR3 bases: TGTGCCACCAGCAGAGATAGGGGGGGAAGATCGAATTCACCCCTCCACTTT. It codes for CATSRDRGGRSNSPLHF.

The table lists this clonotype with a few counts. V gene TRBV19 combines with J gene TRBJ2-1, with a weak D call TRBD2 (5 bases). CDR1 is LNHDA and CDR2 is SQIVND in the germline V gene (reference sequence). The CDR3 runs to 15 residues. Between the trimmed V and J ends, which lost 2 bases and 4 bases, there was a span of 12 bases. CDR3: CASSIFAGGYNEQFF. CDR3 in DNA: TGTGCCAGTAGTATATTTGCGGGTGGATACAATGAGCAGTTCTTC.

The rearrangement uses TRBV18 and TRBJ2-5; D may be TRBD1 (5 bases). The length of the CDR3 is 13 residues. The V gene's germline CDR1 is KGHSH and CDR2 LQKENI. Trimming pared 5 bases from V and 3 bases from J, leaving 10 bases between. The CDR3, as DNA: TGTGCCAGCTCAGAACAGGTCAAAGAGACCCAGTACTTC. It specifies CASSEQVKETQYF.

In this sample, this clonotype turned up many times. The chain combines TRBV12-3 or TRBV12-4 with TRBJ2-3, with 8 bases aligning to TRBD2. Trimming at V came to 6 bases and at J to 10 bases, leaving 12 bases not matched to a gene. CDR3 length: 14 residues. CDR3 nucleotide sequence: TGTGCCAGCAGCACCCTAGCGGGCCGGGGGGCGCAGTATTTT. Protein: CASSTLAGRGAQYF.

The V call is TRBV2, the J call TRBJ2-1; TRBD2 matches at 12 bases. Germline trimming cut 6 bases from V and 0 bases from J; bases unmatched to any gene: 3. The germline gives CDR1 SNHLY, CDR2 FYNNEI. CDR3 length: 16 residues. The CDR3 region is CASRELAGGSYNEQFF. The CDR3, as DNA: TGTGCCAGCAGAGAACTAGCGGGAGGCTCCTACAATGAGCAGTTCTTC.

This clonotype was counted a few times. CDR3 nucleotides: TGTGCCACCAGTTATGATGGACTAGAGGGCAATGAGCAGTTCTTC. Translation gives CATSYDGLEGNEQFF. This chain joins TRBV24-1 and TRBJ2-1; 7 bases are shared with TRBD2. With V trimmed by 6 bases and J by 6 bases, 10 bases remained unmatched. This CDR3 has 15 amino acids. Germline V gives CDR1 KGHDR, CDR2 SFDVKD.

This clonotype has more than one count but fewer than ten. CDR3 amino acids: CASGSGLSGANVLTF. The CDR3 bases are TGTGCCAGCGGGTCAGGCCTCTCTGGGGCCAACGTCCTGACTTTC. The V gene is TRBV6-1, the J gene TRBJ2-6; D is ambiguous. From germline, CDR1 is MNHNS and CDR2 SASEGT. The CDR3 covers 15 residues. V shed 8 bases and J shed 0 bases, with 11 bases lying between them.

About this clonotype itself: This may stem from a read error, because a much larger clone lies one nucleotide away. The chain recombines TRBV12-3 or TRBV12-4 with TRBJ2-1; TRBD2 matches 9 bases. V lost 6 bases and J lost 8; bases outside the gene matches: 11. The CDR3 sequence is 15 residues long. The CDR3 DNA reads TGTGCCAGCAGGCGGACTAGCGAGAGTCTGTATGAGCAGTTCTTC. Amino acid sequence: CASRRTSESLYEQFF.

Many counts were recorded for this clonotype. The chain couples TRBV7-9 to TRBJ2-1; D is uncertain. The CDR3 runs 14 residues. From germline, CDR1 is SEHNR and CDR2 FQNEAQ (reference sequence). Between the trimmed V and J ends, which lost 1 base and 9 bases, there was a span of 13 bases. The CDR3 DNA reads TGTGCCAGCAGCTTAGATAAGAGACTCAGTGAGCAGTTCTTC. Translated, it gives CASSLDKRLSEQFF. The full variable domain, in which reference TRBV7-9 and TRBJ2-1 provide the parts outside the CDR3, is DTGVSQNPRHKITKRGQNVTFRCDPISEHNRLYWYRQTLGQGPEFLTYFQNEAQLEKSRLLSDRFSAERPKGSFSTLEIQRTEQGDSAMYLCASSLDKRLSEQFFGPGTRLTVL.

V gene TRBV20-1 combines with J gene TRBJ1-5; TRBD1 matches 10 bases. The CDR3 totals 14 residues. J was trimmed by 5 bases and V by 4 bases; bases with no gene match: 5. Germline CDR1 and CDR2: DFQATT and SNEGSKA (reference sequence). The CDR3 sequence is CSATPGQGHQPQHF. Written as DNA, the CDR3 is TGCAGTGCTACCCCGGGACAGGGGCATCAGCCCCAGCATTTT.

This chain links TRBV18 with TRBJ2-7; a weak D match, TRBD1 (6 bases). The germline V gene encodes CDR1 KGHSH and CDR2 LQKENI. V lost 8 bases and J 4 bases, leaving 12 bases between the germline ends. CDR3 size: 12 residues. In DNA form, the CDR3 reads TGTGCCAGCAGCCCGAGGGGGTACGAGCAGTACTTC. It is translated as CASSPRGYEQYF.

This sequence joins TRBV18 and TRBJ2-3; D is undetermined. From germline, CDR1 is KGHSH and CDR2 LQKENI. V gave up 6 bases and J gave up 4 bases, with 11 bases separating them. This CDR3 has 13 amino acids. The chain's CDR3 is CASSLRVADTQYF. CDR3 sequence (DNA): TGTGCCAGCTCCCTTAGGGTTGCAGATACGCAGTATTTT.

This clonotype was counted only a few times. The genes are TRBV5-5 and TRBJ2-5, with unresolved D. The CDR3 sequence is 13 residues long. V was shortened by 4 bases and J by 3 bases, with 10 bases between the two germline ends. Germline CDR1 reads SGHKS; CDR2 reads YYEKEE (reference sequence). CDR3 protein: CASSIRPEETQYF. The DNA of the CDR3 is TGTGCCAGCAGCATTCGCCCGGAAGAGACCCAGTACTTC.

This chain connects TRBV3-1 to TRBJ1-3; the D gene is possibly TRBD1 (6 bases). Germline CDR1 and CDR2: LGHDT and YNNKEL (reference sequence). This CDR3 comprises 15 residues. V lost 3 bases and J 3 bases, leaving 12 bases between the germline ends. The CDR3 nucleotides are TGTGCCAGCAGCCAGACACCGGGACATGGAAACACCATATATTTT. This encodes CASSQTPGHGNTIYF.

This clonotype was recorded a few times. The rearrangement joins TRBV18 to TRBJ1-1; no reliable D call. V was clipped by 2 bases and J by 1 base, with 11 bases between them. The CDR3 covers 15 residues. Germline loops: CDR1 KGHSH, CDR2 LQKENI. The CDR3 is CASSPSGRWNTEAFF. The DNA of the CDR3 is TGTGCCAGCTCACCATCCGGTAGGTGGAACACTGAAGCTTTCTTT.

This rearrangement joins TRBV12-3 or TRBV12-4 to TRBJ2-4; D not resolved. V lost 6 bases and J lost 7, with 7 bases in between. CDR3 size: 11 residues. CDR3 nucleotides: TGTGCCAGCAGGGGGTTGAACATTCAGTACTTC. Residues: CASRGLNIQYF.

V and J are TRBV15 and TRBJ2-1, with TRBD2 matching 10 bases. Germline V gene lookup returns CDR1 LNHNV and CDR2 YYDKDF (reference sequence). The V and J ends lost 5 bases and 0 bases, in that order; junction bases with no gene match: 10. This CDR3 contains 18 residues. CDR3 residues: CATSGIAGGNSSYNEQFF. The DNA for the CDR3 is TGTGCCACCAGCGGGATAGCGGGAGGAAACAGCTCCTACAATGAGCAGTTCTTC.